The TCR beta chain under discussion was sequenced for a study of T cells in Graves' hyperthyroidism and ophthalmopathy. Background on the study: The initial diagnosis was the point when peripheral blood was collected, ahead of any treatment. Notes on the study in general: Most expanded thyroid clonotypes above 0.001 recurred in blood.

Hyperthyroidism patients were newly diagnosed, had disease duration under 2 months, and were aged 18 to 65 years. Ahead of any ophthalmopathy symptoms, the blood sample was obtained at the first diagnosis of hyperthyroidism. Amplification yielded TCR beta CDR3 regions, with RNA transcripts as the source. The TCR CDR3 was amplified in a first-round RT-PCR using the HTBI primer set. TCRdb re-derived calls from the multiplex PCR reads in MiXCR, one entry per CDR3 protein. The table lists fewer than 350,000 distinct CDR3 sequences, 13% to 15% of them singletons. At least ten counts were recorded for this clonotype. Its antigen is not known. The source is a woman aged 50 to 60 with Graves' hyperthyroidism that later progressed to Graves' ophthalmopathy. The sequenced sample consisted of blood.

The CDR3 protein is CASSQDPAGAGNTIYF. CDR3 nucleotide sequence: TGTGCCAGCAGCCAAGACCCCGCTGGGGCTGGAAACACCATATATTTT. This chain links TRBV3-1 with TRBJ1-3; D uncertain. Germline loops: CDR1 LGHDT, CDR2 YNNKEL (reference sequence). Trimming stripped 0 bases from V and 2 bases from J, with 11 bases between. The CDR3 extends over 16 amino acids.